This T cell receptor beta chain originates from a study of shared clonotypes between healthy human individuals. Whole-study context: Donor ages ranged 18 to 49 years: a couple of women, a few men. Findings and limits, study-wide: The expectation was that sequencing depth would affect clonotype sharing among donors.

Of note for this clone: Its target is not known.

Only CD45RO-negative cells positively selected for CCR7 counted as naive CD8 cells, so terminally differentiated effector memory CD45RA+ cells were excluded. Healthy adults negative for HIV, lacking recent acute infections or vaccinations, served as donors. Sequencing was at deep level. Only in-frame clones appear in the TCRdb table, and some are missing; sequencing was by immunoSEQ multiplex PCR. The repertoire holds 1.5 million to 2.5 million clones, with roughly 95% as singletons. The TCR was taken from a man younger than 35 in good health. The sequencing input was naive CD8+ T cells sorted from blood.

CDR3 amino acids: CASSDSLTGGYTF. For the CDR3, the DNA is TGTGCCAGCAGTGACTCCCTGACAGGGGGCTACACCTTC. The V and J genes are TRBV6-4 and TRBJ1-2; 7 bases are a match to TRBD1. Germline V gene data show CDR1 as MRHNA and CDR2 as SNTAGT. The CDR3 spans 13 residues. V shed 0 bases and J 8 bases; nucleotides not matched to a gene: 3.